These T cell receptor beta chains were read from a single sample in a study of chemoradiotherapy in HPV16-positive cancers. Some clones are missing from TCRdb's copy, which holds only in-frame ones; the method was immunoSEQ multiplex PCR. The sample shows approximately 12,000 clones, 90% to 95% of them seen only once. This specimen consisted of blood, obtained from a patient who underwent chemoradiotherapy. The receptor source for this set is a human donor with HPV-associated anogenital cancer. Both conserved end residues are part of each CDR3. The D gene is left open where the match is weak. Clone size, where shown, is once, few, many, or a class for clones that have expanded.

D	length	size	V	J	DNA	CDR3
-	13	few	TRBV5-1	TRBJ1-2	TGCGCCAGCAGCTTGGACGTTAACTATGGCTACACCTTC	CASSLDVNYGYTF
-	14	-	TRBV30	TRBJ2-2	TGTGCCTGGAGTTTCAGCTCAGGGTCGGGTGGGCTGTTTTTT	CAWSFSSGSGGLFF
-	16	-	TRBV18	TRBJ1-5	TGTGCCAGCTCACCGTCACAGATTATGGGCAATCAGCCCCAGCATTTT	CASSPSQIMGNQPQHF
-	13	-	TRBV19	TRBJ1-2	TGTGCCAGTCAATCCGGGTCCCTCTATGGCTACACCTTC	CASQSGSLYGYTF
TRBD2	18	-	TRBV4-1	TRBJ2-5	TGCGCCAGCAGCAAAAGCGGGATCAGCGGGGACCTCCAAGAGACCCAGTACTTC	CASSKSGISGDLQETQYF
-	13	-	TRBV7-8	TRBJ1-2	TGTGCCAGCAGCTTAGACGTTTTCTATGGCTACACCTTC	CASSLDVFYGYTF
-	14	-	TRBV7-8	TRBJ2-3	TGTGCCAGCAGCTCAACGTTGGGTGCAGATACGCAGTATTTT	CASSSTLGADTQYF
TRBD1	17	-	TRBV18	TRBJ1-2	TGTGCCAGCTCACGGGAGGGTTTCCCCTTACAGGGGTATGGCTACACCTTC	CASSREGFPLQGYGYTF
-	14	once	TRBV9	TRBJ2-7	TGTGCCAGCAGCGTAAGACCAAGCTCCTACGAGCAGTACTTC	CASSVRPSSYEQYF
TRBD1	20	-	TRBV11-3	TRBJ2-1	TGTGCCAGCAGCTTAAGGCCCGGGACAGGGGCTGGGGGGACCTTCCTGAAGCAGTTCTTC	CASSLRPGTGAGGTFLKQFF
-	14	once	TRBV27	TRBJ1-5	TGTGCCAGCAGTCCCCTTGGGACAACCCAGCCCCAGCATTTT	CASSPLGTTQPQHF
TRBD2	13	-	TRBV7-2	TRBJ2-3	TGTGCCAGCAGCCGGACTAGCGATGATACGCAGTATTTT	CASSRTSDDTQYF
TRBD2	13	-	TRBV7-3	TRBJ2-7	TGTGCCAGCAGCCGGACTAGGGATTACGAGCAGTACTTC	CASSRTRDYEQYF
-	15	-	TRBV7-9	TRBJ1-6	TGTGCCAGCAGCCCAGACTATGGGTATAATTCACCCCTCCACTTT	CASSPDYGYNSPLHF
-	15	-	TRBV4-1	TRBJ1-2	TGCGCCAGCAGCCAAGGGCCAGGGGTAATGGGTGGCTACACCTTC	CASSQGPGVMGGYTF
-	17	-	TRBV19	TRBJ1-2	TGTGCCAGTAGTATTTCAGGACGGCGGACTCTTAACTATGGCTACACCTTC	CASSISGRRTLNYGYTF
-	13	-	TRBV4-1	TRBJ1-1	TGCGCCAGCAGCCTCTATCGGAACACTGAAGCTTTCTTT	CASSLYRNTEAFF
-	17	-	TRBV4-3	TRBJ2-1	TGCGCCAGCAGCCAAGATCTAGGAGATGGGTACTACAATGAGCAGTTCTTC	CASSQDLGDGYYNEQFF
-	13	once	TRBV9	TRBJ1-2	TGTGCCAGCAGCGTAGGGGGCGGTCCCAGCTACACCTTC	CASSVGGGPSYTF
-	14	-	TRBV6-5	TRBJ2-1	TGTGCCAGCAGTTACGGGGGGGGACAAGGTGAGCAGTTCTTC	CASSYGGGQGEQFF
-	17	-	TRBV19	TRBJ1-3	TGTGCCAGTAGTACCGCAACTGGCGGATCCTCTGGAAACACCATATATTTT	CASSTATGGSSGNTIYF
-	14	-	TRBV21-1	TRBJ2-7	TGTGCCAGCAATAAAGGGTTCGTATCATACGAGCAGTACTTC	CASNKGFVSYEQYF
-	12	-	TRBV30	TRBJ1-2	TGTGCCTGGACCCCCGGGGGGAGAGGCTACACCTTC	CAWTPGGRGYTF
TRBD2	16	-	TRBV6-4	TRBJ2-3	TGTGCCAGCGCGCCGACGAACGGGGGGGGCACAGATACGCAGTATTTT	CASAPTNGGGTDTQYF
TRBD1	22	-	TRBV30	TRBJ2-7	TGTGCCTGGAGTGTACGAGGAGAAGGTTTGACAGGGGGCAAGGCCCCCTTCTACGAGCAGTACTTC	CAWSVRGEGLTGGKAPFYEQYF
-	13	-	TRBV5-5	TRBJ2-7	TGTGCCAGCAGCGCCAAGACAATCTACGAGCAGTACTTC	CASSAKTIYEQYF
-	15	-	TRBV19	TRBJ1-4	TGTGCCAGTAGTACCTACAGACGAATAAATGAAAAACTGTTTTTT	CASSTYRRINEKLFF
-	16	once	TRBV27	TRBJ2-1	TGTGCCAGCAGTTTGCGTACAGGGCATCTCTACAATGAGCAGTTCTTC	CASSLRTGHLYNEQFF
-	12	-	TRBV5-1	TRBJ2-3	TGCGCCAGCCTTGGTGTGTCAGATACGCAGTATTTT	CASLGVSDTQYF
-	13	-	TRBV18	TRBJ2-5	TGTGCCAGCTCACCCGGACTCCAAGAGACCCAGTACTTC	CASSPGLQETQYF
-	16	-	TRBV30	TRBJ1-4	TGTGCCTGGAGTGTAGGCATAGACCCCGTTGGTGAAAAACTGTTTTTT	CAWSVGIDPVGEKLFF
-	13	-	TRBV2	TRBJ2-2	TGTGCCAGCAGTGAACGGGGGACCGGGGAGCTGTTTTTT	CASSERGTGELFF
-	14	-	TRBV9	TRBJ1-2	TGTGCCAGCAGCGTAGGTTTGGACGGCTATGGCTACACCTTC	CASSVGLDGYGYTF
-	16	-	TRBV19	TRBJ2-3	TGTGCCAGTAGTATAGTTCTAATCCGGAACCGGGATACGCAGTATTTT	CASSIVLIRNRDTQYF
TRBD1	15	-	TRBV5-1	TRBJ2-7	TGCGCCAGCAGCTTGGGAACAGGGGTAGGTTACGAGCAGTACTTC	CASSLGTGVGYEQYF
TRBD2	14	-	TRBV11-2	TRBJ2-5	TGTGCCAGCAGCTTTGCAGCGGGGAGAGAGACCCAGTACTTC	CASSFAAGRETQYF
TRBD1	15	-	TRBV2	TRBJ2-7	TGTGCCAGCAGGATATTGGGGACAGGACTCGACGAGCAGTACTTC	CASRILGTGLDEQYF
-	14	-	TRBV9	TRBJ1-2	TGTGCCAGCTCAACGATCCATCCAACTAGGGGCTACACCTTC	CASSTIHPTRGYTF
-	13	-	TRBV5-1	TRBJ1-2	TGCGCCAGCAGCTTGGACACCAACTATGGCTACACCTTC	CASSLDTNYGYTF
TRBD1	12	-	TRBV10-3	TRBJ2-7	TGTGCCACCAGACAGGGGTCCTACGAGCAGTACTTC	CATRQGSYEQYF
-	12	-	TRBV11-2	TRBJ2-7	TGTGCCAGCAGCCCGCGTCTGGGGGAGCAGTACTTC	CASSPRLGEQYF
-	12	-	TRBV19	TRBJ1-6	TGTGCCAGGTCCCCTAGGGGTTCACCCCTCCACTTT	CARSPRGSPLHF
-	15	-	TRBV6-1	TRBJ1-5	TGTGCCAGCATTGATGGGACGAGGGGCAATCAGCCCCAGCATTTT	CASIDGTRGNQPQHF
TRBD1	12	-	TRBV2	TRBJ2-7	TGTGCCAGCAGTTCCGGACAGGACGAGCAGTACTTC	CASSSGQDEQYF